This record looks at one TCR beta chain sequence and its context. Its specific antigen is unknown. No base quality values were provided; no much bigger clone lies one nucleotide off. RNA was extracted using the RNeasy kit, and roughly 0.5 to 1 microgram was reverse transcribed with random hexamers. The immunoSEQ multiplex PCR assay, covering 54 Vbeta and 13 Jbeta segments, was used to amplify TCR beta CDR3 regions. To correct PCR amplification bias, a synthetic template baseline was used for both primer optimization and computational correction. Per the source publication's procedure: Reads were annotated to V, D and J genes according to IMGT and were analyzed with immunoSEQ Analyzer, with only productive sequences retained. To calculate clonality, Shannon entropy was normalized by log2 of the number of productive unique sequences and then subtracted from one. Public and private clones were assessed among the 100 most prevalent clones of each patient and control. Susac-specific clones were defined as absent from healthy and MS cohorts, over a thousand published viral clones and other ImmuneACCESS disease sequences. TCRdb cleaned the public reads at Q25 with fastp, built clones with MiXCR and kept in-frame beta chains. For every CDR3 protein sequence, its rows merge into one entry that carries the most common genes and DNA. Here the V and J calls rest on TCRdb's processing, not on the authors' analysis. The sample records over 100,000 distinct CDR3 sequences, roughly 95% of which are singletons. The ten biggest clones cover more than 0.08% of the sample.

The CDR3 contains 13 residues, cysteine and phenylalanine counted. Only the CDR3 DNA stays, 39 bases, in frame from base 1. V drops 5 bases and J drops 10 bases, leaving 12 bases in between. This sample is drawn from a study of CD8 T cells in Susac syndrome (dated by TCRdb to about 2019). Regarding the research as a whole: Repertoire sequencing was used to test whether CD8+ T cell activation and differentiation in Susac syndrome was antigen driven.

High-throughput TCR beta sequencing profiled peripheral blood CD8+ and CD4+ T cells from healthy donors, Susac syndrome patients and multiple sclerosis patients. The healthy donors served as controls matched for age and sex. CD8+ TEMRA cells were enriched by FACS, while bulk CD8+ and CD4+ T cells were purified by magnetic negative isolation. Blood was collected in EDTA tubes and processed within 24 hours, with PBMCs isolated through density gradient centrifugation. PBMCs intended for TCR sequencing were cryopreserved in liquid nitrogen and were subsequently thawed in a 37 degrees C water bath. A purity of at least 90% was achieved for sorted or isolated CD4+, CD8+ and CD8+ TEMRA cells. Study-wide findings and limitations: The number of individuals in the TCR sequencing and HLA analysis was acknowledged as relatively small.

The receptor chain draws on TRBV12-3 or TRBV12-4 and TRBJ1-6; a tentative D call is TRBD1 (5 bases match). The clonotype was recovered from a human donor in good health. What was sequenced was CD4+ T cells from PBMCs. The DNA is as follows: TGTGCCAGCAGTGCAGGGACCGTGTCACCCCTCCACTTT. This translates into CASSAGTVSPLHF.